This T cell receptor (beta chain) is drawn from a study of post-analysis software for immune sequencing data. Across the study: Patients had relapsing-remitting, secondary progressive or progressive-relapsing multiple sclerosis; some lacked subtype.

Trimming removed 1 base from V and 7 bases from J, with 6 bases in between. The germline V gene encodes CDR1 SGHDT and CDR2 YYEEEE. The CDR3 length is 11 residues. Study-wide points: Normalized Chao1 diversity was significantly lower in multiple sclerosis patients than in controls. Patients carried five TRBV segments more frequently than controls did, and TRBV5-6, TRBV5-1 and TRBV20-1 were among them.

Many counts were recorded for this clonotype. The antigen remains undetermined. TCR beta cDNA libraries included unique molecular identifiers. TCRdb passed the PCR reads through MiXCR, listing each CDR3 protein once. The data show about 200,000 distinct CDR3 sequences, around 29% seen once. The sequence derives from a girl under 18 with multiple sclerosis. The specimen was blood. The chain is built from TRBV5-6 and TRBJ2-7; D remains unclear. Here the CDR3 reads CASSLMGEQYF. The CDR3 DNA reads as TGTGCCAGCAGCTTGATGGGGGAGCAGTACTTC.